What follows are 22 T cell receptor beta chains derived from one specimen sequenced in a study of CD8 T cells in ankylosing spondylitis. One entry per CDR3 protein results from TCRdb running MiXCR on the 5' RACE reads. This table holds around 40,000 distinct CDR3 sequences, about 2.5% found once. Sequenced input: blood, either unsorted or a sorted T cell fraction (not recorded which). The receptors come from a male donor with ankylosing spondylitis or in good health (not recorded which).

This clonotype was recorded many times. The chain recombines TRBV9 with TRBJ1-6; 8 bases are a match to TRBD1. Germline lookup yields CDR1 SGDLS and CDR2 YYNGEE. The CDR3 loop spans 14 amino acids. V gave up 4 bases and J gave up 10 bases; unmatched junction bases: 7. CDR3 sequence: CASSPRQGKSPLHF. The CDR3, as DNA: TGTGCCAGCAGCCCGCGACAGGGGAAATCACCCCTCCACTTT. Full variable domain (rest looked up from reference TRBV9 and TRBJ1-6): DSGVTQTPKHLITATGQRVTLRCSPRSGDLSVYWYQQSLDQGLQFLIQYYNGEERAKGNILERFSAQQFPDLHSELNLSSLELGDSALYFCASSPRQGKSPLHFGNGTRLTVT.

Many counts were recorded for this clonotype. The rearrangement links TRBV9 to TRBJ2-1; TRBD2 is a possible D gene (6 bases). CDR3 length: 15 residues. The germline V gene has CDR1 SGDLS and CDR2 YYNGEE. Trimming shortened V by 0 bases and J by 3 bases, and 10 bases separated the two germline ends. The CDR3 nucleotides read TGTGCCAGCAGCGTAGCCGGGACTTACTACAATGAGCAGTTCTTC. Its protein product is CASSVAGTYYNEQFF.

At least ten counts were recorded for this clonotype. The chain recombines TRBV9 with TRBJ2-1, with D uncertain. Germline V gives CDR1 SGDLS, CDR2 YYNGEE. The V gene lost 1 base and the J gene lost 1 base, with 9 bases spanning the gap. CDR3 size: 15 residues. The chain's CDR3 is CASSVILGSYNEQFF. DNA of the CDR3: TGTGCCAGCAGCGTAATATTGGGATCCTACAATGAGCAGTTCTTC.

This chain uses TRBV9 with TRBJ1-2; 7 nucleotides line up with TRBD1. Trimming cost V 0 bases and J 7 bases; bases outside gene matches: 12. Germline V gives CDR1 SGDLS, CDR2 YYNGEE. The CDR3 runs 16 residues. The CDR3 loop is CASSVGSRGQVSGYTF. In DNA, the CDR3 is TGTGCCAGCAGCGTAGGGTCTCGAGGACAGGTGTCTGGCTACACCTTC.

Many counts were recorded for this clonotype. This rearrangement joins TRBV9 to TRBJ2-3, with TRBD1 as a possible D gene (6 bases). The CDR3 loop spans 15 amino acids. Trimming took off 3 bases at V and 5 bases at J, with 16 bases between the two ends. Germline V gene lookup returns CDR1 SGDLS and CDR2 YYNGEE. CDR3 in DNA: TGTGCCAGCAGCGCCTTAACAGGGATCGGAGATACGCAGTATTTT. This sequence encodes CASSALTGIGDTQYF.

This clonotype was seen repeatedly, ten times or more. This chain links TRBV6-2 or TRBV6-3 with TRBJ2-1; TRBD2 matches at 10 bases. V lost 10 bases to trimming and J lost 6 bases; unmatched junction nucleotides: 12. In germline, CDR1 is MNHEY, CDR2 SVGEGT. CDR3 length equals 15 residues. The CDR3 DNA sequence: TGTGCCAACCATCCCGGGGGACTAGCGACCAATGAGCAGTTCTTC. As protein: CANHPGGLATNEQFF.

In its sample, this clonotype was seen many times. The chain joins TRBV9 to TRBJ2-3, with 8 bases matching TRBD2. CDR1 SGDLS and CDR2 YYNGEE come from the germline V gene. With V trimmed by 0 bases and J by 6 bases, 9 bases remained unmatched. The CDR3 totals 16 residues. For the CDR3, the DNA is TGTGCCAGCAGCGTAGGAGCGGGAGTCGTGTCCGATACGCAGTATTTT. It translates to CASSVGAGVVSDTQYF.

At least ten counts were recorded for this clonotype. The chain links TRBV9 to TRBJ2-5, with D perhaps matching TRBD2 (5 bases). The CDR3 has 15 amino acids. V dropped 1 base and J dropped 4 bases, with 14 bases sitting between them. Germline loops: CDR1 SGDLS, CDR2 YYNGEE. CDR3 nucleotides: TGTGCCAGCAGCGTAAGGGAGAGGGCCCGAGAGACCCAGTACTTC. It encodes CASSVRERARETQYF.

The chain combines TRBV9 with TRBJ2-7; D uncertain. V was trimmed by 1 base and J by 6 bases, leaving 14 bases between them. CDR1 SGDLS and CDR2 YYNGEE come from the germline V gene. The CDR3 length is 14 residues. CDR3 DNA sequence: TGTGCCAGCAGCGTAATGGCGGAGAGGTCCGAGCAGTACTTC. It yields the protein CASSVMAERSEQYF.

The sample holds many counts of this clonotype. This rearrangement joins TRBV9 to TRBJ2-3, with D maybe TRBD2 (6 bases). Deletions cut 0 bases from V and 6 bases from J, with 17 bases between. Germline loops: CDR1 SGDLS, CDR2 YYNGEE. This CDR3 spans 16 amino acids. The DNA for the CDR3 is TGTGCCAGCAGCGTAGACGTAACGGGAGCAGGGGATACGCAGTATTTT. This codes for CASSVDVTGAGDTQYF.

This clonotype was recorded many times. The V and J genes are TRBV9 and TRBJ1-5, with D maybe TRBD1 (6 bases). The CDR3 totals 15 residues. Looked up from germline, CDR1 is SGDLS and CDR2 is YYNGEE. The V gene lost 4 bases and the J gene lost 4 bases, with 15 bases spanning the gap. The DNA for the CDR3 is TGTGCCAGCAGCCCTGGGGGGCTTGGTAATCAGCCCCAGCATTTT. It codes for CASSPGGLGNQPQHF.

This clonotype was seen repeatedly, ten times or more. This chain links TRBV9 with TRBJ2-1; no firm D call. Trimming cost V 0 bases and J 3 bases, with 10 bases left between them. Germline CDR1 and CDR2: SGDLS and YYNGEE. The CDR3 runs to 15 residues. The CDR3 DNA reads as TGTGCCAGCAGCGTAGCTGAAGGCGTCTACAATGAGCAGTTCTTC. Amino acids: CASSVAEGVYNEQFF.

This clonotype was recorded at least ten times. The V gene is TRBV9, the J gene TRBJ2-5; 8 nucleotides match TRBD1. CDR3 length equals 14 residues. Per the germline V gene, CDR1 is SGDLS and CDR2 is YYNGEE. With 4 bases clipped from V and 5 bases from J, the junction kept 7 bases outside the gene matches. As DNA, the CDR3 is TGTGCCAGCAGCCCGAGACAGGGGCGGGAGACCCAGTACTTC. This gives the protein CASSPRQGRETQYF.

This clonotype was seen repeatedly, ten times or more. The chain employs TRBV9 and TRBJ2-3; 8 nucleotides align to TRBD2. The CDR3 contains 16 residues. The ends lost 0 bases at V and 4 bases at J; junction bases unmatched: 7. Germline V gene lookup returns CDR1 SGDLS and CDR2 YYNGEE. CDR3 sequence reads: CASSVGRSGNPDTQYF. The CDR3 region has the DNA TGTGCCAGCAGCGTAGGTCGTAGCGGGAACCCAGATACGCAGTATTTT.

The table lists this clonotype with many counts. The CDR3 protein is CASSVRVGYGYTF. In DNA form, the CDR3 reads TGTGCCAGCAGCGTCCGGGTTGGCTATGGCTACACCTTC. The chain employs TRBV9 and TRBJ1-2; D unresolved. The CDR3 is 13 amino acids. Germline CDR1 reads SGDLS; CDR2 reads YYNGEE. The V end was cut by 2 bases, the J end by 4 bases, with 9 bases between.

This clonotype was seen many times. In DNA form, the CDR3 reads TGTGCCAGCAGCGTCGGGACTAGCGGGCCGTCCTACGAGCAGTACTTC. Its translation is CASSVGTSGPSYEQYF. The genes are TRBV9 and TRBJ2-7; 12 bases are a match to TRBD2. Trimming cost V 2 bases and J 1 base; bases outside gene matches: 4. Germline loops: CDR1 SGDLS, CDR2 YYNGEE. The CDR3 length is 16 residues. The whole variable domain, filled in from reference TRBV9 and TRBJ2-7, reads DSGVTQTPKHLITATGQRVTLRCSPRSGDLSVYWYQQSLDQGLQFLIQYYNGEERAKGNILERFSAQQFPDLHSELNLSSLELGDSALYFCASSVGTSGPSYEQYFGPGTRLTVT.

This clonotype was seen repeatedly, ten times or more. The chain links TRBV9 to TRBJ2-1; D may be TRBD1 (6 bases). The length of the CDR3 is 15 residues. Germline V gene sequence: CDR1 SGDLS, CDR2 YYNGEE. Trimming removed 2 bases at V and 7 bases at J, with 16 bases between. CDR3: CASSVGGQGWNEQFF. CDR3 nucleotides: TGTGCCAGCAGCGTGGGTGGTCAGGGGTGGAATGAGCAGTTCTTC.

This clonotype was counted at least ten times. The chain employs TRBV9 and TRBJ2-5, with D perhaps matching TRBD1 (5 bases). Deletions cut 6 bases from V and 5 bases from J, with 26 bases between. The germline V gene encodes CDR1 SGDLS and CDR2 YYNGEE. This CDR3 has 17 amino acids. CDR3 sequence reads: CASTRLPQAVSVETQYF. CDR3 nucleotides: TGTGCCAGCACGCGTCTCCCACAGGCAGTGTCCGTCGAGACCCAGTACTTC. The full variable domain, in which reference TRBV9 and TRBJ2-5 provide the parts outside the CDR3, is DSGVTQTPKHLITATGQRVTLRCSPRSGDLSVYWYQQSLDQGLQFLIQYYNGEERAKGNILERFSAQQFPDLHSELNLSSLELGDSALYFCASTRLPQAVSVETQYFGPGTRLLVL.

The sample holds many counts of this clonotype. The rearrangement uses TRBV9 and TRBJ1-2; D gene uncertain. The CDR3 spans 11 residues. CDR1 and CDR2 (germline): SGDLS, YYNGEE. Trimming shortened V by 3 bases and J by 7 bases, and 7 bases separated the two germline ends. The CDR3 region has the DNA TGTGCCAGCAGCGACGGAGGTGGCTACACCTTC. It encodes CASSDGGGYTF. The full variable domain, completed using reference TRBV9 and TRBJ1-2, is DSGVTQTPKHLITATGQRVTLRCSPRSGDLSVYWYQQSLDQGLQFLIQYYNGEERAKGNILERFSAQQFPDLHSELNLSSLELGDSALYFCASSDGGGYTFGSGTRLTVV.

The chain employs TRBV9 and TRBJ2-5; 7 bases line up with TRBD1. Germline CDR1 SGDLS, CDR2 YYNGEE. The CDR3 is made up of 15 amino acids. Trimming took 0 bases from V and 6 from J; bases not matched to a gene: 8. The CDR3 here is CASSVGGTVGQTQYF. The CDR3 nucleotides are TGTGCCAGCAGCGTAGGAGGGACAGTTGGCCAGACCCAGTACTTC.

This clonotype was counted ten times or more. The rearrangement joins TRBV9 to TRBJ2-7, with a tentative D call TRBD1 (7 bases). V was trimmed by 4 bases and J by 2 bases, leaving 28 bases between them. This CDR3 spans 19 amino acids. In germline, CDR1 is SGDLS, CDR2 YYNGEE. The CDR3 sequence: CASSPGDSLGAYGAYEQYF. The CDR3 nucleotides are TGTGCCAGCAGCCCGGGGGACAGTTTGGGGGCTTATGGGGCCTACGAGCAGTACTTC.

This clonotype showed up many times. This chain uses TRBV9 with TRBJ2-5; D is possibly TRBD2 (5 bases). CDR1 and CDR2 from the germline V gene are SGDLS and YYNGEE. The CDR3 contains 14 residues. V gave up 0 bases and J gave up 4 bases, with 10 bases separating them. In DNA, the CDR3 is TGTGCCAGCAGCGTAGGTGTGGGAGCAGAGACCCAGTACTTC. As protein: CASSVGVGAETQYF.